Each of the 14 T cell receptor beta chains below was sequenced from the same sample in a study of human T cells and chemical hapten exposure (dated by TCRdb to about 2021). The sample's time point label is to be understood as: pre-sensitization, week 0. The label giving this sample's treatment or condition can be read as: therapeutic diphenylcyclopropenone sensitization with weekly scalp DPC. Libraries were made using RACE. The data were produced on a NextSeq 500. The public reads were quality trimmed at Q25 with fastp and then assembled into clones with MiXCR by TCRdb, keeping productive beta chains. Every entry covers one CDR3 protein and lists the most common genes and DNA from its rows. This sample comprises 200,000 to 300,000 distinct CDR3 sequences, about 8.1% of them detected only once. The ten largest make up roughly 2.5% of the sample. This material consisted of whole blood, taken in connection with sensitization to the hapten diphenylcyclopropenone (DPC). Source of these receptors: a woman aged 40 to 50 with alopecia areata. Some clones in this sample may be carry-over from other donors' samples.

The V and J genes are TRBV15 and TRBJ2-4, with unresolved D. Germline CDR1 and CDR2: LNHNV and YYDKDF (reference sequence). The CDR3 has 15 residues. V was cut by 5 bases and J by 0 bases, with 11 bases left in between. In DNA, the CDR3 is TGTGCCACCAGCGAAGGGCCACTAGCCAAAAACATTCAGTACTTC. Translated: CATSEGPLAKNIQYF.

This clonotype was detected only a few times. Sequence at one end of the junction differs from germline and may be a read error. The V and J genes are TRBV29-1 and TRBJ2-7, with D perhaps TRBD1 or TRBD2 (5 bases each). Per germline, CDR1 SQVTM and CDR2 ANQGSEA. The CDR3 extends over 15 amino acids. The CDR3 bases are TGTAGCGTTGAAGTCGGGCAGGACATCTCCTACGAGCAGTACTTC. Translating gives CSVEVGQDISYEQYF.

The rearrangement joins TRBV29-1 to TRBJ2-1; 8 positions agree with TRBD2. The V and J ends lost 3 bases and 5 bases, in that order; junction bases with no gene match: 6. CDR1 and CDR2 (germline): SQVTM, ANQGSEA. There are 14 residues in the CDR3. CDR3 DNA sequence: TGCAGCGTTGACCTGGGACTAGGGCACAATGAGCAGTTCTTC. This encodes CSVDLGLGHNEQFF.

This clonotype was counted many times. J is TRBJ2-3 and V is TRBV24-1; TRBD1 matches 9 bases. The germline V gene has CDR1 KGHDR and CDR2 SFDVKD. CDR3 length equals 17 residues. The J segment lost 3 bases and the V segment lost 4 bases, leaving 10 bases of the junction unmatched. Here the CDR3 DNA reads TGTGCCACCAGTGACCTACCGGGACAGGGTTCGACAGATACGCAGTATTTT. Protein product: CATSDLPGQGSTDTQYF.

This clonotype was recorded at least ten times. J is TRBJ2-7 and V is TRBV5-1, with TRBD2 as a possible D gene (5 bases). CDR3 length: 15 residues. Trimming took 1 base from V and 3 from J, leaving 14 bases between them. The germline V gene encodes CDR1 SGHRS and CDR2 YFSETQ. CDR3 in amino acids: CASSLHASEGYEQYF. In DNA, the CDR3 is TGCGCCAGCAGCTTGCATGCATCCGAGGGCTACGAGCAGTACTTC.

This clonotype was found many times. The chain uses TRBV5-1 and TRBJ2-3; D gene uncertain. The CDR3 consists of 15 residues. Looked up from germline, CDR1 is SGHRS and CDR2 is YFSETQ. Trimming took off 0 bases at V and 0 bases at J, with 8 bases between the two ends. The CDR3 DNA reads as TGCGCCAGCAGCTTGGCCCCAGGTAGCACAGATACGCAGTATTTT. Translation: CASSLAPGSTDTQYF.

This clonotype has at least ten counts. The chain joins TRBV7-2 to TRBJ1-5, with a weak D call TRBD1 (5 bases). The CDR3 runs to 13 residues. V lost 2 bases, J lost 9 bases, and 11 bases lay in between. Germline values: CDR1 SGHTA, CDR2 FQGNSA. CDR3 residues: CASSLSRDGPQHF. The DNA of the CDR3 is TGTGCCAGCAGCTTATCCAGGGATGGGCCCCAGCATTTT.

The V and J genes are TRBV9 and TRBJ2-3, with 7 bases fitting TRBD1. This CDR3 contains 13 residues. Germline CDR1 and CDR2: SGDLS and YYNGEE. The ends lost 4 bases at V and 9 bases at J; junction bases unmatched: 8. The DNA for the CDR3 is TGTGCCAGCAGCCCAGGGGACAGTCGAACGCAGTATTTT. Its protein is CASSPGDSRTQYF.

This clonotype was counted only a few times. This chain connects TRBV6-5 to TRBJ2-7; 12 bases match TRBD2. The CDR3 totals 14 residues. CDR1 is MNHEY and CDR2 is SVGAGI in the germline V gene. Trimming cost V 5 bases and J 4 bases; bases outside gene matches: 3. The CDR3 sequence is CASSQTSGSYEQYF. CDR3 in DNA: TGTGCCAGCAGTCAGACTAGCGGGAGTTACGAGCAGTACTTC.

This clonotype was observed at least ten times. The rearrangement joins TRBV28 to TRBJ1-1; 7 nucleotides match TRBD1. The V and J ends lost 6 bases and 6 bases, in that order; junction bases with no gene match: 10. Germline CDR1 MDHEN, CDR2 SYDVKM. This CDR3 region has 14 residues. The CDR3 region is CASSAWTGSSEAFF. The CDR3 region has the DNA TGTGCCAGCAGCGCCTGGACAGGAAGCTCTGAAGCTTTCTTT. Supplemented by reference TRBV28 and TRBJ1-1, the full variable domain reads DVKVTQSSRYLVKRTGEKVFLECVQDMDHENMFWYRQDPGLGLRLIYFSYDVKMKEKGDIPEGYSVSREKKERFSLILESASTNQTSMYLCASSAWTGSSEAFFGQGTRLTVV.

This clonotype was seen a handful of times. The rearrangement uses TRBV9 and TRBJ2-5, with D possibly being TRBD1 or TRBD2 (5 bases each). The V gene's germline CDR1 is SGDLS and CDR2 YYNGEE. The CDR3 covers 14 residues. Trimming cost V 3 bases and J 7 bases, with 16 bases left between them. CDR3 protein: CASSARDPRGTQYF. CDR3 bases: TGTGCCAGCAGCGCCCGGGACCCGAGGGGGACCCAGTACTTC. Combining the CDR3 with reference TRBV9 and TRBJ2-5 gives the whole variable domain DSGVTQTPKHLITATGQRVTLRCSPRSGDLSVYWYQQSLDQGLQFLIQYYNGEERAKGNILERFSAQQFPDLHSELNLSSLELGDSALYFCASSARDPRGTQYFGPGTRLLVL.

In its sample, this clonotype was seen a few times. This rearrangement joins TRBV15 to TRBJ2-1, with D hard to call. This CDR3 is built from 15 residues. The germline V gene has CDR1 LNHNV and CDR2 YYDKDF (reference sequence). Trimming pared 0 bases from V and 5 bases from J, leaving 11 bases between. CDR3 DNA sequence: TGTGCCACCAGCAGAGATCGCGTGACTGACAATGAGCAGTTCTTC. Translation gives CATSRDRVTDNEQFF.

A word on this clonotype: Relative to the germline gene, one junction end is altered; a read error may explain this. This chain joins TRBV11-2 and TRBJ2-1; 7 bases align to TRBD1. Germline CDR1 SGHAT, CDR2 FQNNGV. This CDR3 region has 15 residues. The CDR3 DNA is TGTGTCAGCAGCATCACCATCGACAGGGCTACTGAGCAGTTCTTC. It encodes CVSSITIDRATEQFF.

The V and J genes are TRBV27 and TRBJ2-5; D is perhaps TRBD2 (6 bases). Germline values: CDR1 MNHEY, CDR2 SMNVEV (reference sequence). V was trimmed by 5 bases and J by 4 bases, leaving 20 bases between them. The CDR3 is made up of 16 amino acids. Here the CDR3 DNA reads TGTGCCAGCAGTCTCGGAACGGGACTCCCGCGAGAGACCCAGTACTTC. It is translated as CASSLGTGLPRETQYF.